This entry lists 21 T cell receptor beta chains sequenced from one sample in a study of cytomegalovirus exposure and HLA in healthy donors. TCRdb keeps only in-frame clones here, not all; method: immunoSEQ multiplex PCR. Among tens of thousands of clones, 90% to 97% were seen once, and the ten largest hold more than 0.95%. Sequenced sample: PBMCs. These receptors were collected from a woman aged 18-30 years in good health and CMV-seronegative.

V usage is TRBV6-5 and J usage is TRBJ2-2, with D unresolved. Germline CDR1 and CDR2: MNHEY and SVGAGI. This CDR3 contains 15 residues. V was trimmed by 2 bases and J by 7 bases, leaving 14 bases between them. The CDR3 nucleotides read TGTGCCAGCAGTTACGCGGTAGTGTACGACGGGGAGCTGTTTTTT. It is translated as CASSYAVVYDGELFF.

The gene calls are TRBV19 and TRBJ1-2; TRBD1 might be the D (5 bases). CDR3 length: 14 residues. V lost 8 bases and J 2 bases, leaving 15 bases between the germline ends. Per the germline V gene, CDR1 is LNHDA and CDR2 is SQIVND (reference sequence). The DNA of the CDR3 is TGTGCCAGTTCCCCGGTAGGGGTAAACTATGGCTACACCTTC. Protein product: CASSPVGVNYGYTF.

CDR3 residues: CASSTRVKKPYEQYF. CDR3 DNA sequence: TGTGCCAGCAGTACCCGGGTCAAAAAGCCCTACGAGCAGTACTTC. The gene calls are TRBV27 and TRBJ2-7, with unresolved D. The CDR3 runs 15 residues. Germline CDR1 is MNHEY and CDR2 is SMNVEV (reference sequence). Trimming stripped 5 bases from V and 2 bases from J, with 16 bases between.

The rearrangement links TRBV30 to TRBJ2-2, with D tentatively TRBD1 (5 bases). The CDR3 extends over 16 amino acids. Trimming pared 1 base from V and 0 bases from J, leaving 12 bases between. In germline, CDR1 is GTSNPN, CDR2 SVGIG (reference sequence). CDR3 amino acids: CAWSGLGAANTGELFF. The CDR3 region has the DNA TGTGCCTGGAGTGGGTTAGGGGCGGCGAACACCGGGGAGCTGTTTTTT.

The rearrangement links TRBV5-4 to TRBJ2-2; TRBD1 agrees at 9 bases. After removal of 3 bases from V and 1 base from J, the junction contained 4 bases not matched to a gene. Germline V gene data show CDR1 as SGHNT and CDR2 as YYREEE (reference sequence). There are 16 residues in the CDR3. The CDR3 bases are TGTGCCAGCAGCTGGGGGGACAGGGTGAACACCGGGGAGCTGTTTTTT. Its protein product is CASSWGDRVNTGELFF.

V is TRBV27 and J is TRBJ2-2; D might be TRBD1 (5 bases). Per the germline V gene, CDR1 is MNHEY and CDR2 is SMNVEV (reference sequence). V gave up 5 bases and J gave up 7 bases, with 14 bases separating them. The CDR3 consists of 14 residues. The CDR3 DNA sequence: TGTGCCAGCAGTCAGTCCTGGGGCTACGGGGAGCTGTTTTTT. It translates to CASSQSWGYGELFF.

V is TRBV5-6 and J is TRBJ2-7; 8 positions match TRBD2. The V and J ends lost 0 bases and 2 bases, in that order; junction bases with no gene match: 4. This CDR3 spans 15 amino acids. Germline assignment: CDR1 SGHDT and CDR2 YYEEEE. The CDR3 protein is CASSLGSGSAYEQYF. The CDR3 nucleotides are TGTGCCAGCAGCTTGGGGAGCGGGAGTGCCTACGAGCAGTACTTC.

The chain has TRBV28 and TRBJ2-7; TRBD2 agrees at 8 bases. The CDR3 runs to 13 residues. V shed 10 bases, J shed 6 bases, and the junction held 11 bases outside the gene matches. Germline V gene sequence: CDR1 MDHEN, CDR2 SYDVKM. CDR3: CATDPGGGVEQYF. The CDR3 DNA sequence: TGTGCCACAGACCCGGGGGGGGGTGTCGAGCAGTACTTC.

The chain links TRBV6-6 to TRBJ1-5; D possibly corresponds to TRBD1 (5 bases). The germline V and J ends were trimmed by 7 bases and 5 bases, with 12 bases remaining between them. The CDR3 contains 13 residues. Germline V lookup: CDR1 MNHNY, CDR2 SVGAGI (reference sequence). Here the CDR3 DNA reads TGTGCCAGCACTCGGACAACGGATCAGCCCCAGCATTTT. This gives the protein CASTRTTDQPQHF.

The chain joins TRBV19 to TRBJ2-3; 7 bases are shared with TRBD2. Trimming took 8 bases from V and 3 from J; bases not matched to a gene: 32. This CDR3 comprises 22 residues. Germline V gene sequence: CDR1 LNHDA, CDR2 SQIVND (reference sequence). For the CDR3, the DNA is TGTGCCAGTCGCCCCACTAGCGTTTGGGGACGCCCGTGGGGTTGGGGAACAGATACGCAGTATTTT. As protein: CASRPTSVWGRPWGWGTDTQYF.

The chain uses TRBV25-1 and TRBJ1-4; no clear D. The CDR3 length is 16 residues. V lost 5 bases and J 0 bases, leaving 13 bases between the germline ends. Looked up from germline, CDR1 is MGHDK and CDR2 is SYGVNS. The CDR3 coding sequence is TGTGCCAGCAGTACATCTGCCGCCCCAACTAATGAAAAACTGTTTTTT. Translated, it gives CASSTSAAPTNEKLFF.

The chain recombines TRBV5-4 with TRBJ2-1; 10 bases are shared with TRBD2. Per the germline V gene, CDR1 is SGHNT and CDR2 is YYREEE (reference sequence). This CDR3 has 15 residues. V lost 6 bases and J lost 10; bases outside the gene matches: 13. The CDR3 DNA reads TGTGCCAGCACCCCTACCAGCGGGGGGGCGGGGGAGCAGTTCTTC. Protein product: CASTPTSGGAGEQFF.

V is TRBV19 and J is TRBJ1-5, with 11 nucleotides matching TRBD1. Germline V CDR1 and CDR2: LNHDA, SQIVND (reference sequence). This CDR3 contains 16 residues. V shed 4 bases, J shed 7 bases, and the junction held 9 bases outside the gene matches. The CDR3 DNA is TGTGCCAGTAGTACCGGGGACAGGGGGTTTTGGCAGCCCCAGCATTTT. Its translation is CASSTGDRGFWQPQHF.

The rearrangement joins TRBV4-2 to TRBJ1-3; 9 nucleotides align to TRBD1. CDR3 length: 16 amino acids. Losses at the gene ends were 2 bases for V and 2 bases for J; bases not matched to a gene: 4. CDR1 and CDR2 from the germline V gene are LGHNA and YNFKEQ. The chain's CDR3 is CASSQPTGGPGNTIYF. The CDR3 DNA is TGTGCCAGCAGCCAACCGACAGGGGGACCTGGAAACACCATATATTTT.

The rearrangement joins TRBV19 to TRBJ2-4; the D gene is possibly TRBD1 (6 bases). Germline assignment: CDR1 LNHDA and CDR2 SQIVND (reference sequence). CDR3 length: 18 residues. The V end was cut by 1 base, the J end by 1 base, with 17 bases between. CDR3 in DNA: TGTGCCAGTAGTATAGTCTTTGGGGGCCAGCTCGCCAAAAACATTCAGTACTTC. Translating gives CASSIVFGGQLAKNIQYF.

The V call is TRBV2, the J call TRBJ2-1; 7 nucleotides agree with TRBD1. This CDR3 contains 15 residues. V was pared by 6 bases and J by 5 bases, with 10 bases of the junction left unmatched. The germline gives CDR1 SNHLY, CDR2 FYNNEI. The CDR3 nucleotides read TGTGCCAGCAGGGCCCGGGACAGAAGAAACAATGAGCAGTTCTTC. Protein sequence: CASRARDRRNNEQFF.

CDR3 DNA: TGTGCCAGCAGTTACGGGACTAGCGGGGGGGCCAAGGGGGACACCGGGGAGCTGTTTTTT. It yields the protein CASSYGTSGGAKGDTGELFF. The rearrangement links TRBV6-7 to TRBJ2-2, with 16 positions matching TRBD2. TRBV6-7 is sorted into the ORF group, with uncertain function. The CDR3 is 20 amino acids. The ends lost 2 bases at V and 3 bases at J; junction bases unmatched: 9.

The chain employs TRBV29-1 and TRBJ2-7, with TRBD1 matching over 9 bases. Germline CDR1 SQVTM, CDR2 ANQGSEA. Losses at the gene ends were 5 bases for V and 2 bases for J; bases not matched to a gene: 4. The CDR3 covers 13 residues. The CDR3 DNA reads as TGCAGCGTTCTCACAGGGGGCCCCTACGAGCAGTACTTC. Amino acids: CSVLTGGPYEQYF.

This chain connects TRBV11-2 to TRBJ1-1; D is ambiguous. Trimming removed 5 bases at V and 10 bases at J, with 14 bases between. This CDR3 is built from 12 residues. From germline, CDR1 is SGHAT and CDR2 FQNNGV. CDR3 nucleotides: TGTGCCAGCAGCCCCGGCGGCCCCCGAGCTTTCTTT. As protein: CASSPGGPRAFF.

V is TRBV21-1 and J is TRBJ2-7; the table calls TRBD2, which could not be checked here. TRBV21-1 is shown as a pseudogene. The CDR3 consists of 17 residues. This CDR3 reads CASSKGGLAGANYEQYF. The CDR3 DNA reads as TGTGCCAGCAGCAAAGGGGGGCTAGCGGGGGCCAACTACGAGCAGTACTTC.

The V call is TRBV28, the J call TRBJ1-5; tentative D call: TRBD1 (5 bases). The germline V and J ends were trimmed by 5 bases and 0 bases, with 11 bases remaining between them. This CDR3 has 15 amino acids. CDR1 is MDHEN, CDR2 SYDVKM, per germline. CDR3 in amino acids: CASSPMGGSNQPQHF. As DNA, the CDR3 is TGTGCCAGCAGTCCCATGGGGGGTAGCAATCAGCCCCAGCATTTT.